The 31 T cell receptor beta chains below all came from one sample that was sequenced in a study of blood T cell repertoires in COVID-19. The protocol was immunoSEQ multiplex PCR, while the TCRdb copy is restricted to in-frame clones and leaves out a portion. The data show 30,000 or so clones, around 90% seen once. The sequenced sample was peripheral blood. Receptor source: a human donor in a cohort sampled during active COVID-19.

The chain combines TRBV7-6 with TRBJ2-5, with D possibly matching TRBD2 (6 bases). Trimming took 3 bases from V and 7 from J, leaving 15 bases between them. The CDR3 has 14 amino acids. Germline V gene lookup returns CDR1 SGHVS and CDR2 FNYEAQ. Here the CDR3 DNA reads TGTGCCAGCAGCTTTGGACATGCGGAGGGGACCCAGTACTTC. Its protein is CASSFGHAEGTQYF.

The V call is TRBV13, the J call TRBJ1-2, with TRBD1 as a possible D gene (5 bases). The V gene lost 0 bases and the J gene lost 1 base, with 9 bases spanning the gap. This CDR3 contains 15 residues. Germline V gene data show CDR1 as PRHDT and CDR2 as FYEKMQ (reference sequence). The CDR3 protein is CASSLGAGRNYGYTF. CDR3 nucleotides: TGTGCCAGCAGCTTAGGGGCAGGGCGTAACTATGGCTACACCTTC.

The J gene is TRBJ1-6, the V gene TRBV6-5; unclear D gene. Germline V gives CDR1 MNHEY, CDR2 SVGAGI. This CDR3 is built from 13 residues. V was pared by 1 base and J by 8 bases, with 6 bases between. The CDR3 sequence: CASSYLGYSPLHF. In nucleotides, the CDR3 is TGTGCCAGCAGTTACTTGGGCTATTCACCCCTCCACTTT.

Only a few counts were recorded for this clone. The chain is built from TRBV6-2 or TRBV6-3 and TRBJ1-5; D may be TRBD1 (5 bases). V was trimmed by 2 bases and J by 7 bases, leaving 9 bases between them. This CDR3 contains 13 residues. Looked up from germline, CDR1 is MNHEY and CDR2 is SVGEGT. CDR3 sequence (DNA): TGTGCCAGCAGTTACGGGGGGGGACAGCCCCAGCATTTT. It translates to CASSYGGGQPQHF.

The chain carries TRBV15 and TRBJ2-2, with D maybe TRBD2 (5 bases). Germline CDR1 LNHNV, CDR2 YYDKDF (reference sequence). The ends were cut back, 0 bases at V and 4 bases at J, with 12 bases in the middle. This CDR3 has 16 amino acids. The CDR3 bases are TGTGCCACCAGCAGAGATCGGACTTCGCTCACCGGGGAGCTGTTTTTT. Residues: CATSRDRTSLTGELFF.

This chain uses TRBV18 with TRBJ1-1, with unresolved D. V was cut by 1 base and J by 11 bases, with 11 bases left in between. The CDR3 sequence is 12 residues long. In germline, CDR1 is KGHSH, CDR2 LQKENI. The CDR3 loop reads CASSPRGVEAFF. CDR3 coding DNA: TGTGCCAGCTCACCACGCGGGGTTGAGGCTTTCTTT.

The V call is TRBV9, the J call TRBJ2-5, with 7 bases that match TRBD2. There are 13 residues in the CDR3. Germline trimming cut 2 bases from V and 5 bases from J; bases unmatched to any gene: 3. Germline V gives CDR1 SGDLS, CDR2 YYNGEE. The CDR3 is CASSVSSGETQYF. DNA of the CDR3: TGTGCCAGCAGCGTGTCTAGCGGTGAGACCCAGTACTTC.

The genes are TRBV7-9 and TRBJ2-7; 7 bases fit TRBD1. The CDR3 length is 15 residues. Germline lookup yields CDR1 SEHNR and CDR2 FQNEAQ (reference sequence). The V segment lost 2 bases and the J segment 5 bases; nucleotides outside the gene matches: 9. CDR3 amino acids: CASSLRGGRPHEQYF. Here the CDR3 DNA reads TGTGCCAGCAGCTTAAGAGGGGGCAGGCCGCACGAGCAGTACTTC.

This clone was picked up one time. The V call is TRBV7-6, the J call TRBJ1-5; 11 bases match TRBD1. J lost 0 bases, V lost 5 bases, and 12 bases had no gene match. CDR1 and CDR2 (germline): SGHVS, FNYEAQ. CDR3 size: 19 residues. DNA of the CDR3: TGTGCCAGCAGCCTGGGGACAGGGGGGTCCATATCTAGCAATCAGCCCCAGCATTTT. Translated, it gives CASSLGTGGSISSNQPQHF.

The chain carries TRBV11-2 and TRBJ2-7; TRBD2 matches at 9 bases. Germline V gives CDR1 SGHAT, CDR2 FQNNGV. The CDR3 covers 18 residues. After removal of 0 bases from V and 0 bases from J, the junction contained 9 bases not matched to a gene. This chain's CDR3 is CASSLDRASGTSSYEQYF. CDR3 bases: TGTGCCAGCAGCTTAGATCGGGCTAGCGGGACAAGCTCCTACGAGCAGTACTTC.

This chain connects TRBV19 to TRBJ2-3; TRBD2 matches at 8 bases. V shed 6 bases, J shed 0 bases, and the junction held 5 bases outside the gene matches. Germline V CDR1 and CDR2: LNHDA, SQIVND (reference sequence). The CDR3 has 15 amino acids. The CDR3 DNA reads TGTGCCAGTAGGATCAGCGGGGGTAGCACAGATACGCAGTATTTT. Residues: CASRISGGSTDTQYF.

The rearrangement uses TRBV30 and TRBJ2-3; D is perhaps TRBD2 (5 bases). The germline V gene encodes CDR1 GTSNPN and CDR2 SVGIG (reference sequence). Trimming removed 0 bases from V and 1 base from J, with 8 bases in between. The length of the CDR3 is 14 residues. CDR3 sequence: CAWSVRGGTDTQYF. The DNA for the CDR3 is TGTGCCTGGAGTGTCCGGGGAGGCACAGATACGCAGTATTTT.

V and J are TRBV6-2 or TRBV6-3 and TRBJ2-3; 7 bases are a match to TRBD2. The CDR3 extends over 15 amino acids. CDR1 is MNHEY, CDR2 SVGEGT, per germline. Unmatched junction bases numbered 4, after V lost 2 bases and J lost 2 bases. CDR3 sequence (DNA): TGTGCCAGCAGTTACCTCGGGGACTACACAGATACGCAGTATTTT. Translated, it gives CASSYLGDYTDTQYF.

V usage is TRBV6-2 or TRBV6-3 and J usage is TRBJ2-1; no clear D gene. The CDR3 totals 15 residues. Trimming took 2 bases from V and 0 from J, leaving 8 bases between them. Germline CDR1 reads MNHEY; CDR2 reads SVGEGT. The DNA of the CDR3 is TGTGCCAGCAGTTACCTACCTAGCTCCTACAATGAGCAGTTCTTC. It specifies CASSYLPSSYNEQFF.

V usage is TRBV6-1 and J usage is TRBJ2-7; D unresolved. Germline V gene sequence: CDR1 MNHNS, CDR2 SASEGT. V lost 1 base, J lost 0 bases, and 10 bases lay in between. The CDR3 contains 15 residues. This chain's CDR3 is CASSEGHTTSYEQYF. CDR3 DNA: TGTGCCAGCAGTGAAGGCCATACAACCTCCTACGAGCAGTACTTC.

The chain uses TRBV5-4 and TRBJ2-5; 7 nucleotides align to TRBD1. Germline V gene data show CDR1 as SGHNT and CDR2 as YYREEE (reference sequence). The CDR3 loop spans 14 amino acids. The ends lost 7 bases at V and 4 bases at J; junction bases unmatched: 10. CDR3 amino acids: CASYPKGAGETQYF. The CDR3 coding sequence is TGTGCCAGCTACCCGAAGGGGGCCGGAGAGACCCAGTACTTC. Variable domain in full (rest from reference TRBV5-4 and TRBJ2-5): ETGVTQSPTHLIKTRGQQVTLRCSSQSGHNTVSWYQQALGQGPQFIFQYYREEENGRGNFPPRFSGLQFPNYSSELNVNALELDDSALYLCASYPKGAGETQYFGPGTRLLVL.

This clone was seen a handful of times. This rearrangement joins TRBV7-8 to TRBJ2-7; no firm D call. Trimming took off 0 bases at V and 4 bases at J, with 7 bases between the two ends. Germline CDR1 and CDR2: SGHVS and FQNEAQ. This CDR3 has 13 amino acids. The CDR3, as DNA: TGTGCCAGCAGCTTAGCTCGAGGTTACGAGCAGTACTTC. Encoded protein: CASSLARGYEQYF.

The gene calls are TRBV7-2 and TRBJ1-2; D gene ambiguous. Trimming stripped 0 bases from V and 4 bases from J, with 3 bases between. Germline assignment: CDR1 SGHTA and CDR2 FQGNSA. The CDR3 covers 12 residues. CDR3: CASSLAGYGYTF. In nucleotides, the CDR3 is TGTGCCAGCAGCTTAGCCGGCTATGGCTACACCTTC.

The genes are TRBV6-5 and TRBJ1-1, with a possible D match to TRBD1 (5 bases). CDR1 and CDR2 (germline): MNHEY, SVGAGI. The V and J ends lost 6 bases and 6 bases respectively, with 14 bases between them. This CDR3 comprises 13 residues. The CDR3 here is CASRFAGYAEAFF. CDR3 DNA: TGTGCCAGCAGATTTGCAGGGTACGCTGAAGCTTTCTTT.

In DNA, the CDR3 is TGTGCCAGCAGTTATAATTTTGCGGGGGTAGAGACCCAGTACTTC. Protein product: CASSYNFAGVETQYF. The chain links TRBV6-5 to TRBJ2-5; 7 bases agree with TRBD2. The germline V gene encodes CDR1 MNHEY and CDR2 SVGAGI. Germline trimming cut 3 bases from V and 4 bases from J; bases unmatched to any gene: 8. The CDR3 runs 15 residues.

The V and J genes are TRBV19 and TRBJ1-1, with 7 bases lining up with TRBD1. Germline-derived CDR1 and CDR2 are LNHDA and SQIVND (reference sequence). The CDR3 runs to 13 residues. Losses at the gene ends were 5 bases for V and 4 bases for J; bases not matched to a gene: 4. In nucleotides, the CDR3 is TGTGCCAGTAGTGGAGGGACAGCCACTGAAGCTTTCTTT. It translates to CASSGGTATEAFF.

The V gene is TRBV6-2 or TRBV6-3, the J gene TRBJ2-2; D may be TRBD1 (6 bases). This CDR3 has 15 residues. V was shortened by 4 bases and J by 1 base, with 10 bases between the two germline ends. Per the germline V gene, CDR1 is MNHEY and CDR2 is SVGEGT. The CDR3 loop reads CASSSRDKNTGELFF. The CDR3 nucleotides are TGTGCCAGCAGTTCCCGGGACAAGAACACCGGGGAGCTGTTTTTT.

This chain links TRBV19 with TRBJ2-2; tentative D call: TRBD2 (6 bases). Trimming pared 10 bases from V and 4 bases from J, leaving 19 bases between. This CDR3 is built from 15 residues. From germline, CDR1 is LNHDA and CDR2 SQIVND (reference sequence). Here the CDR3 DNA reads TGTGCCACTCGGGTCGTCGGCGGGGTCACCGGGGAGCTGTTTTTT. Its protein is CATRVVGGVTGELFF.

The V and J genes are TRBV6-5 and TRBJ2-3; TRBD2 is a possible D gene (5 bases). The germline V gene encodes CDR1 MNHEY and CDR2 SVGAGI. Trimming removed 5 bases at V and 14 bases at J, with 20 bases between. The CDR3 length is 13 residues. This CDR3 is CASSPRSDSVGYF. The CDR3 DNA reads TGTGCCAGCAGTCCTCGATCGGACTCCGTAGGGTATTTT.

The genes are TRBV4-3 and TRBJ2-1; 7 nucleotides line up with TRBD2. CDR3 length: 16 amino acids. Germline V gene data show CDR1 as LGHNA and CDR2 as YSLEER. V lost 1 base to trimming and J lost 9 bases; unmatched junction nucleotides: 12. CDR3 residues: CASSQVVSGVGGEQFF. The CDR3 DNA is TGCGCCAGCAGCCAAGTCGTAAGCGGGGTGGGAGGTGAGCAGTTCTTC.

This sequence joins TRBV4-1 and TRBJ1-2, with D perhaps matching TRBD1 (5 bases). Trimming took off 4 bases at V and 3 bases at J, with 15 bases between the two ends. Germline-derived CDR1 and CDR2 are MGHRA and YSYEKL. The CDR3 sequence is 15 residues long. In DNA, the CDR3 is TGCGCCAGCAGCCGGGACTTAGGGTGGGACTATGGCTACACCTTC. Encoded protein: CASSRDLGWDYGYTF.

V gene TRBV11-3 combines with J gene TRBJ2-7, with D hard to call. The V gene's germline CDR1 is SGHNT and CDR2 YENEEA. There are 12 residues in the CDR3. V was trimmed by 1 base and J by 5 bases, leaving 6 bases between them. The CDR3, as DNA: TGTGCCAGCAGCTTAGCCCATGACGAGCAGTACTTC. Translated, it gives CASSLAHDEQYF.

The chain uses TRBV5-1 and TRBJ1-2, with TRBD1 identical over 7 bases. Looked up from germline, CDR1 is SGHRS and CDR2 is YFSETQ. This CDR3 contains 11 residues. With 3 bases clipped from V and 13 bases from J, the junction kept 6 bases outside the gene matches. CDR3 sequence reads: CASSSQGSSTF. The CDR3 coding sequence is TGCGCCAGCAGCTCACAGGGGTCCTCCACCTTC.

V gene TRBV7-2 combines with J gene TRBJ1-5; D is unclear. The CDR3 has 14 amino acids. V lost 1 base and J lost 0, with 4 bases in between. Germline CDR1 SGHTA, CDR2 FQGNSA. CDR3: CASSLDLSNQPQHF. The CDR3 DNA is TGTGCCAGCAGCTTAGATCTTAGCAATCAGCCCCAGCATTTT.

V and J are TRBV5-6 and TRBJ2-6; D gene unclear. Trimming removed 4 bases from V and 3 bases from J, with 5 bases in between. The germline gives CDR1 SGHDT, CDR2 YYEEEE. The CDR3 length is 13 residues. The CDR3 spells CASSPFGANVLTF. CDR3 nucleotides: TGTGCCAGCAGCCCTTTTGGGGCCAACGTCCTGACTTTC.

J is TRBJ2-1 and V is TRBV12-3 or TRBV12-4; unclear D gene. The CDR3 has 10 amino acids. V was clipped by 8 bases and J by 7 bases, with 6 bases between them. This CDR3 reads CASSRNEQFF. The CDR3 DNA follows: TGTGCCAGCTCCCGGAATGAGCAGTTCTTC.